The present T cell receptor beta chain was sequenced within a study of cytomegalovirus exposure and HLA in healthy donors (dated by TCRdb to 2015 to 2018). As for the study more broadly: According to a later analysis, the approximately 130 validation repertoires were produced on the same platform as the 700 or so repertoires of the first cohort. The aim of the study was to test whether cataloging public T cell receptors could identify signatures of past pathogen exposure. A separate validation cohort of roughly 120 different subjects was used in addition to the roughly 640-subject first cohort. High-throughput TCR immunosequencing, statistical association of individual TCRs with disease status, and machine learning were combined to predict cytomegalovirus infection status. Overall study results and their limits: While some public TCRs were present in many individuals, most TCR sequences turned up only very rarely across donors. Three of the identified cytomegalovirus-associated TCR beta chains were confirmed in vitro to be specific for cytomegalovirus antigens. A total of fewer than 200 TCR beta chains were listed by the study as associated with cytomegalovirus. Of the cluster scores, approximately 95% were above 0 in a later analysis, which found that TCRs clustered in the first cohort also tended to co-occur in the 90 to 150 validation repertoires. The classifier was reported to diagnose cytomegalovirus status with high specificity and sensitivity in both the original cohort and the validation cohort. According to the authors, the approach could potentially be generalized to other disease states and immunological phenotypes. A later analysis had no HLA typing for the validation cohort, so co-occurrence there was scored across all 110 or so repertoires.

In the germline V gene (reference sequence), CDR1 corresponds to LNHDA and CDR2 to SQIVND. Trimming takes 5 bases off V and 2 bases off J; junction bases not matched to a gene: 11. From the cysteine through the phenylalanine, the CDR3 covers 16 amino acids. The DNA shown is the 48-base CDR3, in frame from base 1. Libraries were constructed by the immunoSEQ multiplex PCR assay. Concerning the study's data processing: To diagnose cytomegalovirus status from the catalog of TCR beta chain sequences, a statistical classification framework was built. The immuneACCESS repertoire file appears here via TCRdb, limited to in-frame rearrangements. These files lack a portion of the clones; in checked studies, under half of the deficit traces to unresolved V genes, and the cause of the others is not known. Clone size and V and J calls were adopted from that table, with D and trimming inferred from the DNA. In this sample the table shows over 200,000 clones, around 88% of which occur a single time. Together, the top ten hold roughly 3% of the sample.

Separate from the roughly 630-subject first cohort, the validation cohort of 120 subjects was the group to which the donors belonged. Concerning this clone: Its antigen is currently not known. No much larger clone is present one base from it, and per-base qualities are unavailable.

Recombination linked TRBV19 to TRBJ1-2; TRBD1 matches 7 bases in the middle. The TCR sequence derives from a woman aged 18-29 years in good health and CMV-seronegative. Sequencing was done on a sample of PBMCs. The CDR3 is CASSPSRTGRNYGYTF. In nucleotide form, the sequence is TGTGCCAGTAGTCCTTCACGGACAGGACGGAACTATGGCTACACCTTC.